This T cell receptor beta chain is drawn from a study of T and B cells in COVID-19 patients (dated by TCRdb to between 2020 and 2021). Context from the whole study: In this study, adaptive immunity was profiled in COVID-19 patients who either had active infection or had recovered, using TRB and IGH repertoire sequencing of peripheral blood. Over 7 million TCR sequences were analysed in a TCR and BCR sequence repository that covered around 34 patients and some 72 time points. Up to roughly 10 follow-up blood samples were collected per patient, with some samples spanning different disease stages in the same individual. In the active-infection cohort, about 65% of the 20 patients were critically ill and required mechanical ventilation or ECMO. Comorbidities linked to unfavorable COVID-19 outcome were present in most of the 20 patients in the active-infection cohort. A recovered cohort comprised 15 to 19 patients contributing about 22 samples, mostly after mild to moderate COVID-19 managed as outpatients. Because samples were available both during active disease and after recovery, a couple of patients were counted in both the recovered and the active cohorts. Repertoire analyses used an age-matched reference group of roughly 39 healthy donors who were negative for COVID-19 antibodies as the comparison. A median age of approximately 30 years was recorded in the recovered cohort versus roughly 67 years in the active-infection cohort. Overall results and qualifications from the work: Blood samples obtained from mildly ill patients during symptoms, as well as early samples obtained from severe cases, were available only in scarce numbers. It was stated that prospective validation of the reported TCR clusters was required before the clusters could be put to clinical use. A total of roughly 2,500 exclusive TCR clusters, including some 31 low-pGen clusters, were found in the recovered cohort. TRB repertoires were found to be highly clonal in active COVID-19, whereas diversity and richness at recovery were found to rise above healthy donor levels. Specific T cell subsets (CD4+/Treg/CD8+) and sorted SARS-CoV-2-responsive or tetramer+ T cells had not yet been sequenced, and the corresponding sequencing experiments were ongoing. TRBV/TRBJ gene usage was reported as strongly skewed in patients with COVID-19. The cohort was considered too small to assess HLA contributions to COVID-19 susceptibility or severity.

Genomic DNA extracted from blood was used in amounts of 250-500 ng for amplification of TRB repertoires. The sample was run on an Illumina MiSeq. Multiplex PCR with BIOMED2 TRB-A/B primer pools was used to amplify the TRB rearrangements. Illumina-compatible adapters and 7-nucleotide sample barcodes were added to the amplicons in two consecutive PCRs. All library PCRs used Phusion HS II polymerase. Amplicons were gel-purified with the NucleoSpin Gel and PCR Clean-up kit, quantified on Qubit, and pooled at approximately 3.9 nM. Amplicon pool quality was checked on an Agilent 2100 Bioanalyzer before Illumina next-generation sequencing. Processing in the source paper ran as follows. TRB rearrangements were annotated with MiXCR 3.0.8 using the default MiXCR reference library. Non-productive reads and sequences with fewer than 2 reads were excluded, and each unique CDR3 nucleotide sequence counted as one clone. Clonality, diversity, richness and V-J gene usage were calculated in R 3.5.1. GLIPH2 was used to cluster TCRs by CDR3 similarity, and OLGA was used to calculate generation probabilities. GLIPH2 clusters were kept only if they contained at least four unique TCR clonotypes found in at least three individuals. The raw public reads went through TCRdb reprocessing: fastp at Q25, MiXCR clone calling, in-frame beta chains kept. Every entry covers one CDR3 protein and lists the most common genes and DNA from its rows. TCRdb's processing, not the authors' own work, is the source of the V and J calls. In this sample the table shows nearly 2,500 distinct CDR3 sequences, 20% to 25% of which occur a single time. Around 70% of the sample rests with the top ten.

Details on this clonotype: Its antigen is currently not known. Base qualities are not provided; no much larger clone lies one nucleotide away.

CDR1 and CDR2 (MNHEY, SMNVEV) derive from the germline V gene (reference sequence). V and J lose 6 bases and 0 bases, and a span of 14 bases separates them. From its cysteine to its phenylalanine, the CDR3 spans 15 amino acids. CDR3 DNA is the only sequence kept; it has 45 bases, read in frame from the first base. The clonotype was recovered from a human donor with active COVID-19. The rearrangement combines TRBV27 with TRBJ1-1, with TRBD1 as a weak D call on 5 bases. The sequenced material came from blood. The DNA sequence is given as TGTGCCAGCAGGAGAGTGGGGACTGTGAACACTGAAGCTTTCTTT. This codes for CASRRVGTVNTEAFF.